This TCR beta chain was found in a study of post-analysis software for immune sequencing data. Study at large: Relapsing-remitting, secondary progressive and progressive-relapsing courses of multiple sclerosis were included.

Study-level results: TRBV5-6, TRBV5-1 and TRBV20-1 belonged to a set of about 5 TRBV segments that were more frequent in patients than controls. There was significantly lower normalized Chao1 diversity in multiple sclerosis patients than in controls.

TCR beta cDNA libraries had unique molecular identifiers. TCRdb analysed the PCR reads with MiXCR anew, one entry per CDR3 protein. The sample holds some 690,000 distinct CDR3 sequences, 25% to 30% seen once. About this clonotype: The antigen remains undetermined.

Germline V gene sequence: CDR1 SGHAT, CDR2 FQNNGV. V lost 5 bases, J lost 0 bases, and 9 bases stayed unmatched. CDR3 length: 17 amino acids. The sequencing input was blood. The origin of this receptor is a girl between 10 and 17 years old with multiple sclerosis. The chain carries TRBV11-2 and TRBJ2-4; 8 bases line up with TRBD2. The CDR3 region has the DNA TGTGCCAGCAGCCACCCCCGGGGGGGAATAGCCAAAAACATTCAGTACTTC. Translating it yields CASSHPRGGIAKNIQYF.